This T cell receptor beta chain was retrieved from a study of T cell responses to AZD1222 COVID-19 vaccine. In the case of this clone: The antigen is undetermined.

Study-wide findings and caveats: Baseline seropositivity occurred in only a handful of AZD1222 recipients.

TCRdb's copy holds only in-frame clones and misses some; the assay was immunoSEQ multiplex PCR. Of roughly 270,000 clones in the sample, 90% to 95% are singletons; the top ten hold 0.5% to 0.65%. This TCR derives from an adult who received the AZD1222 COVID-19 vaccine. Specimen: peripheral blood, collected 28 days after the second AZD1222 dose.

CDR3 coding DNA: TGTGCCAGCAGCCCCGACACCTACACTGAAGCTTTCTTT. It translates to CASSPDTYTEAFF. The V and J genes are TRBV2 and TRBJ1-1; D is unclear. V shed 6 bases and J shed 3 bases, with 11 bases lying between them. Germline values: CDR1 SNHLY, CDR2 FYNNEI. The CDR3 runs 13 residues.